A single sample is the source of the 21 T cell receptor beta chains below, sequenced in a study of molecular identifiers for immune sequencing clone quantification. Each CDR3 protein gets one entry after TCRdb re-called the PCR reads with MiXCR. Of over 600,000 distinct CDR3 sequences listed, 20% are singletons. The sequenced sample was naive CD8+ T cells from blood, with Jurkat cell RNA spiked in. Subset: FACS-sorted CD8+CD4-CCR7+CD45RA+ naive T cells. The receptors here all came from a human donor in good health. Some libraries in this study had Jurkat cell RNA spiked in.

This clonotype was counted only a few times. One end of the junction does not line up with germline, which may come from a read error. Here the CDR3 DNA reads TGCAGTGCTAGAGATCCCCAGCGGGTCTACCAAGAGACCCGGTACTTC. Translated: CSARDPQRVYQETRYF. The chain joins TRBV20-1 to TRBJ2-5; possible D gene TRBD2, 6 bases. The germline V gene encodes CDR1 DFQATT and CDR2 SNEGSKA (reference sequence). This CDR3 is built from 16 residues.

The chain has TRBV5-5 and TRBJ2-2, with 10 bases fitting TRBD2. The CDR3 extends over 18 amino acids. The V and J ends lost 4 bases and 2 bases, in that order; junction bases with no gene match: 11. Germline CDR1 SGHKS, CDR2 YYEKEE (reference sequence). The CDR3 DNA reads TGTGCCAGCAGCCCCTTCATTAGCGGGAGGTTAAACACCGGGGAGCTGTTTTTT. Translating gives CASSPFISGRLNTGELFF.

This clonotype came up a few times. This sequence joins TRBV3-1 and TRBJ2-1; 9 bases map to TRBD2. V shed 5 bases, J shed 7 bases, and the junction held 9 bases outside the gene matches. CDR1 LGHDT and CDR2 YNNKEL come from the germline V gene (reference sequence). This CDR3 has 15 residues. CDR3 residues: CASSDLAGENNEQFF. CDR3 nucleotides: TGTGCCAGCAGCGACTTAGCGGGAGAAAATAATGAGCAGTTCTTC.

This clonotype was recorded at least ten times. The chain carries TRBV28 and TRBJ1-2, with no clear D. The CDR3 length is 11 residues. From germline, CDR1 is MDHEN and CDR2 SYDVKM. Deletions cut 11 bases from V and 3 bases from J, with 10 bases between. This CDR3 is CAHGDYYGYTF. Here the CDR3 DNA reads TGTGCCCATGGGGATTACTATGGCTACACCTTC.

This clonotype was seen a handful of times. The chain employs TRBV4-3 and TRBJ2-7, with 10 bases lining up with TRBD2. This CDR3 contains 18 residues. J lost 4 bases, V lost 1 base, and 13 bases had no gene match. Looked up from germline, CDR1 is LGHNA and CDR2 is YSLEER. As DNA, the CDR3 is TGCGCCAGCAGCCAAGTACTACCTCTTCCGGGACTAGCGTACGAGCAGTACTTC. Protein product: CASSQVLPLPGLAYEQYF.

This clonotype was found many times. J is TRBJ2-1 and V is TRBV19; possibly TRBD2 for D (6 bases). This CDR3 contains 13 residues. The V gene's germline CDR1 is LNHDA and CDR2 SQIVND (reference sequence). V lost 4 bases and J lost 6, with 10 bases in between. The CDR3 is CASSTLATNEQFF. The CDR3 nucleotides read TGTGCCAGTAGTACCCTAGCGACCAATGAGCAGTTCTTC. Looking up the rest from reference TRBV19 and TRBJ2-1 gives the full variable domain: DGGITQSPKYLFRKEGQNVTLSCEQNLNHDAMYWYRQDPGQGLRLIYYSQIVNDFQKGDIAEGYSVSREKKESFPLTVTSAQKNPTAFYLCASSTLATNEQFFGPGTRLTVL.

This clonotype was counted many times. The gene calls are TRBV18 and TRBJ1-5, with D perhaps TRBD1 (6 bases). Germline V CDR1 and CDR2: KGHSH, LQKENI. Trimming removed 2 bases from V and 6 bases from J, with 14 bases in between. The CDR3 is 15 amino acids. Here the CDR3 reads CASSPATGFSQPQHF. CDR3 nucleotide sequence: TGTGCCAGCTCACCAGCTACAGGGTTCTCTCAGCCCCAGCATTTT.

This clonotype was counted at least ten times. This sequence joins TRBV28 and TRBJ2-7; 9 nucleotides align to TRBD1. This CDR3 is 15 amino acids long. V lost 5 bases and J lost 4; bases outside the gene matches: 9. In germline, CDR1 is MDHEN, CDR2 SYDVKM. CDR3 coding DNA: TGTGCCAGCAGTGGACGGACAGGGGCCCCTTACGAGCAGTACTTC. This encodes CASSGRTGAPYEQYF.

In its sample, this clonotype was seen many times. The gene calls are TRBV12-5 and TRBJ2-3; 7 bases line up with TRBD2. Germline V gene sequence: CDR1 LGHNT, CDR2 FRNRAP. The V gene end was trimmed by 6 bases and the J gene end by 6 bases; junction bases not matched to a gene: 6. This CDR3 region has 13 residues. CDR3 in amino acids: CASGQRGWDTQYF. The CDR3 bases are TGTGCTAGTGGCCAGCGGGGTTGGGATACGCAGTATTTT.

This clonotype appeared many times. J is TRBJ1-5 and V is TRBV11-2; TRBD1 aligns across 10 bases. This CDR3 has 15 residues. V was clipped by 5 bases and J by 6 bases; unmatched bases: 7. In germline, CDR1 is SGHAT, CDR2 FQNNGV. The chain's CDR3 is CASSLTGGSPQPQHF. In DNA, the CDR3 is TGTGCCAGCAGCCTGACAGGGGGCTCTCCTCAGCCCCAGCATTTT.

With respect to this clonotype: Since no conserved phenylalanine or tryptophan closes the CDR3, a read error is the likely cause. This sequence joins TRBV11-3 and TRBJ2-7; TRBD1 is a possible D gene (6 bases). The CDR3 length is 13 residues. Between the trimmed V and J ends, which lost 4 bases and 6 bases, there was a span of 13 bases. In germline, CDR1 is SGHNT, CDR2 YENEEA. The CDR3 here is CASSYLQGAEQYL. The CDR3 DNA is TGTGCCAGCAGCTACTTACAGGGTGCCGAGCAGTACCTC.

The sample holds a few counts of this clonotype. This chain connects TRBV7-9 to TRBJ2-5, with TRBD2 matching over 8 bases. This CDR3 comprises 13 residues. Trimming at V came to 7 bases and at J to 5 bases, leaving 6 bases not matched to a gene. Germline loops: CDR1 SEHNR, CDR2 FQNEAQ (reference sequence). CDR3 DNA: TGTGCCAGCAACTCCCCGGGAGGGGAGACCCAGTACTTC. Amino acids: CASNSPGGETQYF. The variable domain in full, completed from reference TRBV7-9 and TRBJ2-5, reads DTGVSQNPRHKITKRGQNVTFRCDPISEHNRLYWYRQTLGQGPEFLTYFQNEAQLEKSRLLSDRFSAERPKGSFSTLEIQRTEQGDSAMYLCASNSPGGETQYFGPGTRLLVL.

Points on this clonotype: Just one base apart from a much larger clone, this may be a read error. The genes are TRBV30 and TRBJ2-1, with 11 nucleotides matching TRBD2. Trimming cost V 3 bases and J 4 bases; bases outside gene matches: 2. This CDR3 comprises 14 residues. CDR1 is GTSNPN, CDR2 SVGIG, per germline (reference sequence). The DNA of the CDR3 is TGTGCCTGGAGGGGACTAGCGGTTTACAATGAGCAGTTCTTC. Protein: CAWRGLAVYNEQFF.

This clonotype was found many times. This chain connects TRBV2 to TRBJ2-5, with D possibly TRBD2 on 5 matching bases. The V and J ends lost 4 bases and 4 bases respectively, with 16 bases between them. Germline V gene data show CDR1 as SNHLY and CDR2 as FYNNEI. The length of the CDR3 is 15 residues. CDR3 DNA sequence: TGTGCCAGCAGTGGGCCCGACGCACTAGGAGAGACCCAGTACTTC. As protein: CASSGPDALGETQYF.

This clonotype was picked up one time. A much larger clone lies a single base off, so this may be a read error. J is TRBJ2-7 and V is TRBV6-5; TRBD1 matches 8 bases. Germline V CDR1 and CDR2: MNHEY, SVGAGI. There are 15 residues in the CDR3. The junction had 15 bases not matched to a gene; V was cut back by 8 bases and J by 6 bases. The CDR3 DNA reads TGTGCCAGCTGTCGTGAACAGGGACAGGACCGCGAGCAGTACTTC. This gives the protein CASCREQGQDREQYF.

This clonotype was detected only a few times. The chain combines TRBV5-5 with TRBJ2-7, with D uncertain. The CDR3 runs to 14 residues. The germline CDR1 and CDR2 sequences are SGHKS and YYEKEE (reference sequence). V was pared by 5 bases and J by 0 bases, with 12 bases between. Here the CDR3 reads CASSLGKGSYEQYF. For the CDR3, the DNA is TGTGCCAGCAGTCTCGGTAAAGGCTCCTACGAGCAGTACTTC.

This clonotype occurred a few times. The J gene is TRBJ1-1, the V gene TRBV5-6, with TRBD1 matching over 7 bases. The CDR3 runs 15 residues. Unmatched junction bases numbered 8, after V lost 3 bases and J lost 3 bases. Germline loops: CDR1 SGHDT, CDR2 YYEEEE. CDR3 coding DNA: TGTGCCAGCAGCTCCAGGGGGGACACCCACACTGAAGCTTTCTTT. Its protein is CASSSRGDTHTEAFF.

The rearrangement links TRBV5-6 to TRBJ2-7; D possibly corresponds to TRBD2 (6 bases). Per germline, CDR1 SGHDT and CDR2 YYEEEE. V was clipped by 0 bases and J by 4 bases, with 14 bases between them. This CDR3 contains 15 residues. The CDR3 bases are TGTGCCAGCAGCTTGGTGGGACTTATCCTGTACGAGCAGTACTTC. Its protein product is CASSLVGLILYEQYF.

The J gene is TRBJ2-6, the V gene TRBV19; no definite D call. The CDR3 runs 16 residues. Trimming left V 1 base short and J 0 bases short, with 7 bases between. From germline, CDR1 is LNHDA and CDR2 SQIVND (reference sequence). The CDR3 sequence: CASSIVWGSGANVLTF. The CDR3 DNA reads as TGTGCCAGTAGTATAGTATGGGGCTCTGGGGCCAACGTCCTGACTTTC.

This clonotype was detected many times. The gene calls are TRBV4-3 and TRBJ2-7, with D perhaps assigned TRBD1 or TRBD2 (5 bases each). CDR3 length: 14 amino acids. Trimming cost V 4 bases and J 5 bases, with 15 bases left between them. Germline loops: CDR1 LGHNA, CDR2 YSLEER. The CDR3 DNA reads TGCGCCAGCAGCCCCCGAGGGACGGGCAACGAGCAGTACTTC. Translated: CASSPRGTGNEQYF.

This clonotype was counted at least ten times. This chain links TRBV7-9 with TRBJ1-1, with D maybe TRBD1 (6 bases). The germline V and J ends were trimmed by 4 bases and 0 bases, with 12 bases remaining between them. Germline V lookup: CDR1 SEHNR, CDR2 FQNEAQ (reference sequence). The CDR3 covers 15 residues. For the CDR3, the DNA is TGTGCCAGCAGCTCAGGGGCGTTAATGAACACTGAAGCTTTCTTT. Protein sequence: CASSSGALMNTEAFF.